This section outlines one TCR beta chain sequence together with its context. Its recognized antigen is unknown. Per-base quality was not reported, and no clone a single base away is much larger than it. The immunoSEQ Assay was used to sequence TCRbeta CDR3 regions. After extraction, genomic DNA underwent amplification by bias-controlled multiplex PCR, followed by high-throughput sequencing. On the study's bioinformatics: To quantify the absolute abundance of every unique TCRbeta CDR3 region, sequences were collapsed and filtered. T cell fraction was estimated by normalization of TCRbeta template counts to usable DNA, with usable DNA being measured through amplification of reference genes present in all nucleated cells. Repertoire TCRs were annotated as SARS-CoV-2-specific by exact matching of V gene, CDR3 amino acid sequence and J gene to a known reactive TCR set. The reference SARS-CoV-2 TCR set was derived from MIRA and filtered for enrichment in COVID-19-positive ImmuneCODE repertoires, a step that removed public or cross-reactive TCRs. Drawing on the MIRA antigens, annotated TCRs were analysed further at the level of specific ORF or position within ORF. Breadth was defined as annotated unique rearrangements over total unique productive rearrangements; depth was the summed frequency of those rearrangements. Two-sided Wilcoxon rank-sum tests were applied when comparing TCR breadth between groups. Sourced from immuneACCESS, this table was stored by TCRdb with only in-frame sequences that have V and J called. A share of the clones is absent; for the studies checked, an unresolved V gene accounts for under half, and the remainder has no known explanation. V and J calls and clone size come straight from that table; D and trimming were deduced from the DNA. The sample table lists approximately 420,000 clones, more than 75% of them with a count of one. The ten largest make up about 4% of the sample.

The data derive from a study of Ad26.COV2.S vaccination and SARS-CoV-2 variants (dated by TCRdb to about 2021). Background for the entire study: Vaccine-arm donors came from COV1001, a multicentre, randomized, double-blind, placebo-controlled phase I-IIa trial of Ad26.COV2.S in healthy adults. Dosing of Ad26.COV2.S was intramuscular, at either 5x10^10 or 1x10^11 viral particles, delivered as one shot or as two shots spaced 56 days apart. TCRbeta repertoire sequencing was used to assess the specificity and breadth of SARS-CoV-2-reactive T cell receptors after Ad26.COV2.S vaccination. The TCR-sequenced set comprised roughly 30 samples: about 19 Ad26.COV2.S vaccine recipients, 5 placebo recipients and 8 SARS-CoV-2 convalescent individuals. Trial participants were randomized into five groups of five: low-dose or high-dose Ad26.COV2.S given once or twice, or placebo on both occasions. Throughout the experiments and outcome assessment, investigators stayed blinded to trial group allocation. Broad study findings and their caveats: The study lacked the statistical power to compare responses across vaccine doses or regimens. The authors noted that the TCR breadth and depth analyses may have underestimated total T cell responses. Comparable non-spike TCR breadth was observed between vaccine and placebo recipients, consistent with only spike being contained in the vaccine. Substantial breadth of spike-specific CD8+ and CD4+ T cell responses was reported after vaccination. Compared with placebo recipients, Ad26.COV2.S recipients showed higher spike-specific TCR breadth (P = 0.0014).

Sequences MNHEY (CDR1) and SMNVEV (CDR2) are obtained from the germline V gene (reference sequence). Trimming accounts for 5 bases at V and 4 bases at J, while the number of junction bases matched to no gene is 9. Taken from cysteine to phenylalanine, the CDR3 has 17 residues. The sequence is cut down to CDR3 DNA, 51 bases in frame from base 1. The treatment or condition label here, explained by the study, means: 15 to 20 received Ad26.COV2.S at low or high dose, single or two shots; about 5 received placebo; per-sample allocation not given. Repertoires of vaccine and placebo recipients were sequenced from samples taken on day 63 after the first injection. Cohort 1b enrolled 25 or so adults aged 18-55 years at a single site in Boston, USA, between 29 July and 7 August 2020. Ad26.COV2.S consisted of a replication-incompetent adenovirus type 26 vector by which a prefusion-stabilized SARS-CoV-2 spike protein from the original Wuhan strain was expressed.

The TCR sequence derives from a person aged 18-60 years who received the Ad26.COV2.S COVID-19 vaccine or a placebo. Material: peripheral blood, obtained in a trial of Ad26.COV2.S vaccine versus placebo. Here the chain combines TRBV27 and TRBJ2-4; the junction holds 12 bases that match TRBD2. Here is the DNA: TGTGCCAGCAGTCCCCTCCTAGCGGGGGGGCCTAAAAACATTCAGTACTTC. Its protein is CASSPLLAGGPKNIQYF.